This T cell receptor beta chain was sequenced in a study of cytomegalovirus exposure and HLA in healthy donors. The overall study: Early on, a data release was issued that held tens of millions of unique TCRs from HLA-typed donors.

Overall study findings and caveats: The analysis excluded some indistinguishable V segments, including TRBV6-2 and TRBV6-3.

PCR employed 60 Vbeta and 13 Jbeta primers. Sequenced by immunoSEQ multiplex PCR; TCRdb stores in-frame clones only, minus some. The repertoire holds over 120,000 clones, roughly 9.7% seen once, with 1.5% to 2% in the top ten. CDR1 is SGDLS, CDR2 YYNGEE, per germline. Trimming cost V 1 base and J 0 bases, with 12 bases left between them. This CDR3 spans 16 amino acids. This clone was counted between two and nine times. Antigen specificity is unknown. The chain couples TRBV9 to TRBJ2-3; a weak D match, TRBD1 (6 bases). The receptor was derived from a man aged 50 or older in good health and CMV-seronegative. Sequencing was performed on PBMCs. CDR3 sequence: CASSVTGTISTDTQYF. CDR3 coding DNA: TGTGCCAGCAGCGTAACAGGGACGATTAGCACAGATACGCAGTATTTT. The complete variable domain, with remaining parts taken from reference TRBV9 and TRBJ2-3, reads DSGVTQTPKHLITATGQRVTLRCSPRSGDLSVYWYQQSLDQGLQFLIQYYNGEERAKGNILERFSAQQFPDLHSELNLSSLELGDSALYFCASSVTGTISTDTQYFGPGTRLTVL.